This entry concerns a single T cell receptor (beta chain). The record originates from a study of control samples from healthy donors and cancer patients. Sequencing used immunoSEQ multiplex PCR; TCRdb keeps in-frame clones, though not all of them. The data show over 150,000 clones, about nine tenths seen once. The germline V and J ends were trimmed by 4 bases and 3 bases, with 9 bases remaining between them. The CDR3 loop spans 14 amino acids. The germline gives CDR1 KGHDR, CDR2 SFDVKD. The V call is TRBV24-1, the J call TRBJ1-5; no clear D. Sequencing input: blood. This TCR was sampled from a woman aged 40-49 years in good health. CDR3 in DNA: TGTGCCACCAGTGAGGGCGGGTTCAATCAGCCCCAGCATTTT. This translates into CATSEGGFNQPQHF.